This TCR beta chain was observed in a study of blood T cell repertoires in COVID-19. The authors' processing: Researchers report that nucleated cell counts were estimated from reference gene primer amplification. Using immunoSEQ multiplex PCR, the repertoire was profiled, and TCRdb retains in-frame clones only, with some absent. That table supplies the V and J calls and clone size; D and trimming were determined from the DNA. The sample lists about 290,000 clones; around 90% were seen once. The cohort comprised adults aged about 18 to 90 years residing in 20 to 30 US areas. Participant-given clinical history determined each cohort assignment. Germline trimming cut 4 bases from V and 4 bases from J; bases unmatched to any gene: 26. Germline-derived CDR1 and CDR2 are SGDLS and YYNGEE. CDR3 length: 23 amino acids.

This sequence originates from a middle-aged woman who had recovered from COVID-19. The chain carries TRBV9 and TRBJ1-6; 10 nucleotides align to TRBD1. The sample consisted of PBMCs or T cells enriched from blood (not recorded which). The CDR3 DNA reads as TGTGCCAGCAGCCCTTCCCAAGGGGGGGACAGGGGACATCAAGGCGGGTATAATTCACCCCTCCACTTT. Encoded protein: CASSPSQGGDRGHQGGYNSPLHF.